This T cell receptor beta chain comes out of a study of identical twins. From the 5' RACE reads, TCRdb called clonotypes with MiXCR, one entry per CDR3 protein. Of nearly 900,000 distinct CDR3 sequences listed, 9% to 15% were seen once; the top ten hold 1.5% to 2%. The CDR3 has 16 residues. The trim removed 7 bases at V and 1 base at J, leaving 8 bases unmatched. CDR1 is MNHNS, CDR2 SASEGT, per germline. Separately, the same data were catalogued under a study of yellow fever vaccine responses in identical twins.

The sample was PBMCs. This clonotype was obtained from a woman aged 18-35 years in good health. V and J are TRBV6-1 and TRBJ2-3; 10 bases map to TRBD2. CDR3 nucleotides: TGTGCCAGCATCCCAAGCGGGGGGGCGGGCACAGATACGCAGTATTTT. Amino acids: CASIPSGGAGTDTQYF.